Listed here are 5 T cell receptor beta chains from one sample, sequenced in a study of OX40 agonist ivuxolimab in advanced cancers. The data were produced by immunoSEQ multiplex PCR, yet TCRdb's version contains in-frame clones alone and is incomplete. This sample carries 20,000 or so clones, nearly 90% of them seen once, and the ten largest clones take 30% to 35%. Sample: CD4+ or CD8+ T cells sorted from blood, taken in a trial of the OX40 agonist ivuxolimab. The receptors shown here come from an adult with an advanced solid tumor such as melanoma, head and neck, liver or kidney cancer.

A single count supports this clone. This chain joins TRBV4-3 and TRBJ2-7; no clear D. V lost 0 bases to trimming and J lost 7 bases, with 10 bases between them. The CDR3 consists of 13 residues. Germline V gene sequence: CDR1 LGHNA, CDR2 YSLEER. The CDR3 here is CASSQDSHSEQYF. The CDR3 nucleotides are TGCGCCAGCAGCCAAGACTCCCACTCGGAGCAGTACTTC.

This sequence joins TRBV21-1 and TRBJ1-5. TRBV21-1 has pseudogene status. The CDR3 contains 13 residues. The CDR3 DNA reads TGTGCCACCACAATAGGTAGCAATCAGCCCCAGCATTTT. Protein sequence: CATTIGSNQPQHF.

The chain is built from TRBV4-1 and TRBJ2-7, with 7 bases fitting TRBD2. The CDR3 spans 15 residues. With V trimmed by 1 base and J by 3 bases, 6 bases remained unmatched. Germline lookup yields CDR1 MGHRA and CDR2 YSYEKL. The CDR3 here is CASSQVASGIYEQYF. As DNA, the CDR3 is TGCGCCAGCAGCCAAGTAGCTAGCGGAATCTACGAGCAGTACTTC.

The V gene is TRBV4-3, the J gene TRBJ2-7; 9 nucleotides agree with TRBD2. Germline-derived CDR1 and CDR2 are LGHNA and YSLEER. CDR3 length equals 15 residues. V lost 4 bases, J lost 3 bases, and 7 bases stayed unmatched. The CDR3 is CASSLLAGPLYEQYF. The CDR3 nucleotides are TGCGCCAGCAGCCTTCTAGCGGGACCCCTCTACGAGCAGTACTTC.

This clone was counted between two and nine times. The J gene is TRBJ2-5, the V gene TRBV4-3, with D unresolved. Germline V gives CDR1 LGHNA, CDR2 YSLEER. This CDR3 region has 14 residues. V was pared by 1 base and J by 5 bases, with 11 bases between. For the CDR3, the DNA is TGCGCCAGCAGCCAAGTAGGAAGCGATGAGACCCAGTACTTC. Its translation is CASSQVGSDETQYF.